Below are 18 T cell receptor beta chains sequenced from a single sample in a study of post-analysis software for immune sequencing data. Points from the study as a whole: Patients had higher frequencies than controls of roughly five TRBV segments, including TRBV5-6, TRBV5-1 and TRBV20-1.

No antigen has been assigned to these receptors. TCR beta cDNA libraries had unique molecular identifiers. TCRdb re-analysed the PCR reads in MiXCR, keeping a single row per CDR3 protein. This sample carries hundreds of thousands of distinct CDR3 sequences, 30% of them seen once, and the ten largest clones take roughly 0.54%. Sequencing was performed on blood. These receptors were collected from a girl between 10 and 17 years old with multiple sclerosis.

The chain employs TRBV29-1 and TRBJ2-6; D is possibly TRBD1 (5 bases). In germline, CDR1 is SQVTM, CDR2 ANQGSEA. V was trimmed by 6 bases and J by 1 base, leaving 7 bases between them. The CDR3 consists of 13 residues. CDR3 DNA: TGCAGCGTCGGACAATCTGGGGCCAACGTCCTGACTTTC. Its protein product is CSVGQSGANVLTF.

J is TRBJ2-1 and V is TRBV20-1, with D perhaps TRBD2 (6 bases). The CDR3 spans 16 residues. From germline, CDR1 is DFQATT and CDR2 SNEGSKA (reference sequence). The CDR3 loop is CRNVGVGLDKYNEQFF. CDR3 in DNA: TGCAGGAACGTGGGTGTGGGACTGGATAAATACAATGAGCAGTTCTTC.

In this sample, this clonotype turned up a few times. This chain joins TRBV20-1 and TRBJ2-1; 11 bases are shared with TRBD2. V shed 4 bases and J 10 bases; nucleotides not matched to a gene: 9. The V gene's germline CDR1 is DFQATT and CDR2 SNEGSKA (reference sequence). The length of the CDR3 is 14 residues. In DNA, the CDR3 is TGCAGTGCTACAGTAGCGGGAGGGCCTGGGGAGCAGTTCTTC. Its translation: CSATVAGGPGEQFF.

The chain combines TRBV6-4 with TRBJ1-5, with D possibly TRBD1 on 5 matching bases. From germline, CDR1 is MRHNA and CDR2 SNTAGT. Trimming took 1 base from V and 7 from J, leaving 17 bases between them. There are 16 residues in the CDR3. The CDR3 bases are TGTGCCAGCAGTGACTTTCGGCAGGGTGGTCGACAGCCCCAGCATTTT. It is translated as CASSDFRQGGRQPQHF.

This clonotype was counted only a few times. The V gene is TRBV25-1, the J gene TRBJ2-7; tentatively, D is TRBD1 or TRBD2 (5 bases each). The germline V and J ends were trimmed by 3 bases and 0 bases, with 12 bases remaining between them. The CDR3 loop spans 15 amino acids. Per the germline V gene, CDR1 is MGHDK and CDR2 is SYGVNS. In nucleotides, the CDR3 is TGTGCCAGCAGTGACCTTCGAGGGACCTCCTACGAGCAGTACTTC. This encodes CASSDLRGTSYEQYF.

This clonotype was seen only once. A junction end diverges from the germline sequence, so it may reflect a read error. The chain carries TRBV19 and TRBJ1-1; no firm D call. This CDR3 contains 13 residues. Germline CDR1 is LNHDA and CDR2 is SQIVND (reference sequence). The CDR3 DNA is TGTGCCAGTAGTGTGAAAATGAACACTGGAGCTTTCTTT. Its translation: CASSVKMNTGAFF.

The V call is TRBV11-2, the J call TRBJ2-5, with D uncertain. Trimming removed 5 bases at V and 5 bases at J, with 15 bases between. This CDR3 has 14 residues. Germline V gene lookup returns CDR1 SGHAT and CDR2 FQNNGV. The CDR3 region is CASSPRINGETQYF. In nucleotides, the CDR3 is TGTGCCAGCAGCCCCCGGATCAATGGGGAGACCCAGTACTTC.

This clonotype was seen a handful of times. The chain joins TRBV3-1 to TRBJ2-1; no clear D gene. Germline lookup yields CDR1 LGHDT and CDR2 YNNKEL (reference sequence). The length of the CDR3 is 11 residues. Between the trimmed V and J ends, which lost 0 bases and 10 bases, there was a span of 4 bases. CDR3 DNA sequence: TGTGCCAGCAGCCAAGATGGGGAGCAGTTCTTC. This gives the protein CASSQDGEQFF.

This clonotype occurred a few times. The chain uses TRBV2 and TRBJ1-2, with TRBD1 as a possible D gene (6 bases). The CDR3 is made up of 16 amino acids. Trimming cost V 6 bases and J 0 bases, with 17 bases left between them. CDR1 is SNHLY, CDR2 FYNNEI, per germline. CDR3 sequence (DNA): TGTGCCAGCAGCGTGCGCCAGGGGCAATCTAACTATGGCTACACCTTC. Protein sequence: CASSVRQGQSNYGYTF.

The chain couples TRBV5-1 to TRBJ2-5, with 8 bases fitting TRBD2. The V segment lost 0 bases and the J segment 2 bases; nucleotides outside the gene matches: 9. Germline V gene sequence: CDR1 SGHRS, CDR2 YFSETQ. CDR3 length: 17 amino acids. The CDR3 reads CASSLGSGGSTQETQYF. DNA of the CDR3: TGCGCCAGCAGCTTGGGGAGCGGGGGCAGTACGCAAGAGACCCAGTACTTC.

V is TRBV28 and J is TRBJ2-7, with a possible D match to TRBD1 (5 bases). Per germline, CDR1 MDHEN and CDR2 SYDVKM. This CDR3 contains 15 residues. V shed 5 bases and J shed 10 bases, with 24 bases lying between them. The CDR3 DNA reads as TGTGCCAGCAGTCTCTCCCTATCCCTTAACAGGTTCCAGTACTTC. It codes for CASSLSLSLNRFQYF.

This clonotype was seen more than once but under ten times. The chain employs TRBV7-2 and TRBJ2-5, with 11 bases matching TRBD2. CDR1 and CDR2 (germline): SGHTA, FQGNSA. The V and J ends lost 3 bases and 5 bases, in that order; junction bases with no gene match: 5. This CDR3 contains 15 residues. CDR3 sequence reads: CASSLTSGEWETQYF. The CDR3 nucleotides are TGTGCCAGCAGCTTGACTAGCGGGGAATGGGAGACCCAGTACTTC. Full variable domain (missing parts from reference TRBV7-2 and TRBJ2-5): GAGVSQSPSNKVTEKGKDVELRCDPISGHTALYWYRQSLGQGLEFLIYFQGNSAPDKSGLPSDRFSAERTGGSVSTLTIQRTQQEDSAVYLCASSLTSGEWETQYFGPGTRLLVL.

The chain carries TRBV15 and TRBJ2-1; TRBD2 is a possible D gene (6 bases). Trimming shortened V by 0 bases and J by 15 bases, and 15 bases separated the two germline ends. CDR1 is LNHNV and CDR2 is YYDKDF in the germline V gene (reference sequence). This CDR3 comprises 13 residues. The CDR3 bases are TGTGCCACCAGCAGAGAGACCCCCGGGGGTGGGTTCTTC. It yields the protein CATSRETPGGGFF.

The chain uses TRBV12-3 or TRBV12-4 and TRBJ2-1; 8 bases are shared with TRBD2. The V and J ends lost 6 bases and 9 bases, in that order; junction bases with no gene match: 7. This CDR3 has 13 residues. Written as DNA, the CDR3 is TGTGCCAGCAGCGGGGGGGGGATCGGTGAGCAGTTCTTC. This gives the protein CASSGGGIGEQFF.

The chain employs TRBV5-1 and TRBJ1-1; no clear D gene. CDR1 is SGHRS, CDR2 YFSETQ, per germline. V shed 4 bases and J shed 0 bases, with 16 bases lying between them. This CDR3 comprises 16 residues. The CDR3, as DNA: TGCGCCAGCAGCCCCGTTTCCGGTATCATGAACACTGAAGCTTTCTTT. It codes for CASSPVSGIMNTEAFF.

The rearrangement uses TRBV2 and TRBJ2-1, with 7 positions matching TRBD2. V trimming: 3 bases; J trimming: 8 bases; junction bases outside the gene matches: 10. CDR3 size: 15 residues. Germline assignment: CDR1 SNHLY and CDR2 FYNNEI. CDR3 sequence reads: CASSDYGGGFDEQFF. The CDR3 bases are TGTGCCAGCAGTGACTATGGGGGAGGGTTCGATGAGCAGTTCTTC.

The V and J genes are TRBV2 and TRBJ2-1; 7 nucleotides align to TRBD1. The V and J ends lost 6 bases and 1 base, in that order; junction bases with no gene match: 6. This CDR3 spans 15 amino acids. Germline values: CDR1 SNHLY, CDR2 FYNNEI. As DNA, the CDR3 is TGTGCCAGCAGAAGACAGGGACCATCCTACAATGAGCAGTTCTTC. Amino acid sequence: CASRRQGPSYNEQFF.

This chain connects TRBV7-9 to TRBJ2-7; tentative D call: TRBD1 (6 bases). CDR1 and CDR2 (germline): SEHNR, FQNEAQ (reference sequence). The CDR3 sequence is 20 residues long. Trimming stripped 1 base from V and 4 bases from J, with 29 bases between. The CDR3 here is CASSLEVSEGATGPSYEQYF. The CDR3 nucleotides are TGTGCCAGCAGCTTAGAAGTATCCGAGGGAGCGACAGGTCCTTCGTACGAGCAGTACTTC.